This T cell receptor beta chain stems from a study of OX40 agonist ivuxolimab in advanced cancers. Study-wide context: Patients received intravenous ivuxolimab every 2 weeks at 0.01 to 10 mg/kg. In three patients, partial responses were observed, one with hepatocellular carcinoma and two with cutaneous melanoma.

TCRdb's copy holds only in-frame clones and misses some; the assay was immunoSEQ multiplex PCR. Among over 150,000 clones listed, roughly 92% were seen once. V was clipped by 6 bases and J by 4 bases, with 9 bases between them. CDR3 size: 12 residues. Germline assignment: CDR1 SEHNR and CDR2 FQNEAQ (reference sequence). The rearrangement uses TRBV7-9 and TRBJ1-1; D uncertain. This TCR was recovered from an adult with an advanced solid tumor such as melanoma, head and neck, liver or kidney cancer. The starting material was CD4+ or CD8+ T cells sorted from blood, obtained in a trial of the OX40 agonist ivuxolimab. In DNA, the CDR3 is TGTGCCAGCAGTAATTCTCCCACTGAAGCTTTCTTT. It codes for CASSNSPTEAFF.